The present T cell receptor beta chain was sequenced within a study of T cells in Graves' hyperthyroidism and ophthalmopathy. Study findings and constraints: The authors' 13 V-J model separated ophthalmopathy from stable hyperthyroidism. Most thyroid-expanded clonotypes above 0.001 were also found in blood.

CDR3 length equals 13 residues. V shed 8 bases and J shed 7 bases, with 15 bases lying between them. The V gene's germline CDR1 is MNHEY and CDR2 SMNVEV (reference sequence). This clonotype was counted a few times. Its matching antigen is unknown. There were TCR beta CDR3 regions amplified from RNA transcripts. Researchers ran a first-round RT-PCR on the TCR CDR3 using the HTBI primer set. TCRdb reprocessed the multiplex PCR reads with MiXCR, giving one entry per CDR3 protein. The sample consists of about 570,000 distinct CDR3 sequences, approximately 15% of them appearing once. The clonotype originates from a woman in her thirties or forties with Graves' hyperthyroidism. The specimen sequenced was blood. V and J are TRBV27 and TRBJ2-4; the D gene could be TRBD1 or TRBD2 (5 bases each). CDR3 sequence reads: CASGRGPENIQYF. The DNA of the CDR3 is TGTGCCAGCGGACGGGGCCCCGAGAACATTCAGTACTTC.